The 23 T cell receptor beta chains below all came from one sample that was sequenced in a study of identical twins. TCRdb recomputed calls from the 5' RACE reads with MiXCR, one row per CDR3 protein. Among some 460,000 distinct CDR3 sequences listed, 13% to 15% were seen once. The sample was also reused in another study, on yellow fever vaccine responses in identical twins.

Material for sequencing was CD4+ T cells sorted from blood. The receptors shown here come from a woman under 30 in good health.

This clonotype has only a few counts. The chain uses TRBV27 and TRBJ2-5; the D gene is possibly TRBD1 (5 bases). Germline lookup yields CDR1 MNHEY and CDR2 SMNVEV (reference sequence). V was clipped by 5 bases and J by 3 bases, with 13 bases between them. The CDR3 covers 14 residues. The CDR3 DNA reads TGTGCCAGCAGTGCTCGGACCAGGGAAGAGACCCAGTACTTC. It yields the protein CASSARTREETQYF.

This clonotype was counted many times. The chain has TRBV3-1 and TRBJ2-5, with 12 bases that match TRBD2. This CDR3 is built from 18 residues. Germline assignment: CDR1 LGHDT and CDR2 YNNKEL (reference sequence). V was clipped by 0 bases and J by 6 bases; unmatched bases: 11. The CDR3 bases are TGTGCCAGCAGCCAAGAAAATCTAGCGGGAGGGGCGATGAAGACCCAGTACTTC. Its protein product is CASSQENLAGGAMKTQYF.

This chain's CDR3 is CSVEGSPSGPLGEQYF. The CDR3 DNA follows: TGCAGCGTTGAAGGATCCCCTAGCGGACCGTTGGGCGAGCAGTACTTC. The genes are TRBV29-1 and TRBJ2-7; 7 bases agree with TRBD2. CDR1 SQVTM and CDR2 ANQGSEA come from the germline V gene. The CDR3 consists of 16 residues. Germline trimming cut 1 base from V and 6 bases from J; bases unmatched to any gene: 15.

This clonotype was recorded a few times. This sequence joins TRBV19 and TRBJ1-1; D gene uncertain. There are 14 residues in the CDR3. CDR1 is LNHDA, CDR2 SQIVND, per germline (reference sequence). V was pared by 4 bases and J by 5 bases, with 14 bases between. The CDR3 bases are TGTGCCAGTAGTAATTGGGGAGGGAAAACTGAAGCTTTCTTT. Translation gives CASSNWGGKTEAFF.

A few counts support this clonotype. J is TRBJ1-2 and V is TRBV5-1; TRBD1 might be the D (6 bases). Looked up from germline, CDR1 is SGHRS and CDR2 is YFSETQ. Trimming cost V 3 bases and J 1 base, with 13 bases left between them. This CDR3 contains 15 residues. The CDR3 region has the DNA TGCGCCAGCAGCTCCACGGGGGCCAATAACTATGGCTACACCTTC. This encodes CASSSTGANNYGYTF.

This clonotype was counted only a few times. The chain employs TRBV12-3 or TRBV12-4 and TRBJ2-1; 7 bases agree with TRBD2. CDR3 length equals 15 residues. Trimming took 8 bases from V and 0 from J; bases not matched to a gene: 7. CDR3 coding DNA: TGTGCCAGCGGGGGGGGTATCATCTCCTACAATGAGCAGTTCTTC. Translating it yields CASGGGIISYNEQFF.

V usage is TRBV25-1 and J usage is TRBJ2-7; TRBD2 is a possible D gene (6 bases). Germline values: CDR1 MGHDK, CDR2 SYGVNS. With 8 bases removed from V and 4 bases from J, the gap between germline ends came to 12 bases. CDR3 length equals 12 residues. This CDR3 is CASSGSIYEQYF. In DNA, the CDR3 is TGTGCCAGCTCCGGGAGCATTTACGAGCAGTACTTC.

The chain joins TRBV4-1 to TRBJ1-2; tentative D call: TRBD1 (5 bases). This CDR3 contains 14 residues. Germline CDR1 is MGHRA and CDR2 is YSYEKL. The V gene lost 4 bases and the J gene lost 5 bases, with 14 bases spanning the gap. The CDR3 reads CASSRGVSDYGYTF. CDR3 bases: TGCGCCAGCAGCCGAGGGGTCTCGGATTATGGCTACACCTTC.

The CDR3 DNA is TGTGCCATCAGTGGTGGACCCTACGAGCAGTACTTC. Its translation is CAISGGPYEQYF. The V call is TRBV10-3, the J call TRBJ2-7, with unresolved D. CDR3 length equals 12 residues. Germline CDR1 and CDR2: ENHRY and SYGVKD. V was trimmed by 4 bases and J by 2 bases, leaving 6 bases between them.

This clonotype was counted between two and nine times. The V gene is TRBV5-1, the J gene TRBJ2-6; D is perhaps TRBD2 (6 bases). CDR3 length equals 15 residues. Germline V lookup: CDR1 SGHRS, CDR2 YFSETQ. V was pared by 5 bases and J by 0 bases, with 9 bases between. The CDR3 DNA reads as TGCGCCAGCAGGGGGGGAAGCTCTGGGGCCAACGTCCTGACTTTC. Translated, it gives CASRGGSSGANVLTF. Based on the CDR3 plus reference TRBV5-1 and TRBJ2-6, the full variable domain is KAGVTQTPRYLIKTRGQQVTLSCSPISGHRSVSWYQQTPGQGLQFLFEYFSETQRNKGNFPGRFSGRQFSNSRSEMNVSTLELGDSALYLCASRGGSSGANVLTFGAGSRLTVL.

The J gene is TRBJ2-3, the V gene TRBV19; 7 bases map to TRBD1. The V gene's germline CDR1 is LNHDA and CDR2 SQIVND (reference sequence). After removal of 4 bases from V and 4 bases from J, the junction contained 11 bases not matched to a gene. The CDR3 sequence is 16 residues long. CDR3: CASSRDSDRSADTQYF. The DNA of the CDR3 is TGTGCCAGTAGTAGGGATTCGGACAGGAGCGCAGATACGCAGTATTTT.

This clonotype has more than one count but fewer than ten. The chain is built from TRBV21-1 and TRBJ2-7. TRBV21-1 is a listed pseudogene. This CDR3 has 13 amino acids. CDR3 amino acids: CASKIGASSEQYF. The CDR3 coding sequence is TGTGCCAGCAAAATAGGGGCTTCCTCCGAGCAGTACTTC.

In this sample, this clonotype turned up many times. The chain recombines TRBV9 with TRBJ2-3, with D hard to call. CDR1 is SGDLS, CDR2 YYNGEE, per germline. Trimming shortened V by 4 bases and J by 4 bases, and 7 bases separated the two germline ends. This CDR3 has 12 residues. In nucleotides, the CDR3 is TGTGCCAGCAGCAGGTACTCAGATACGCAGTATTTT. Its translation is CASSRYSDTQYF.

This clonotype was found a few times. V and J are TRBV6-1 and TRBJ2-5, with 7 bases that match TRBD2. CDR3 size: 14 residues. Germline V gene data show CDR1 as MNHNS and CDR2 as SASEGT. V was clipped by 6 bases and J by 4 bases; unmatched bases: 8. The CDR3 spells CASSVGSGGETQYF. The CDR3 DNA is TGTGCCAGCAGCGTTGGCTCGGGGGGAGAGACCCAGTACTTC.

This rearrangement joins TRBV4-1 to TRBJ2-5; the D gene could be TRBD1 or TRBD2 (5 bases each). Trimming cost V 0 bases and J 7 bases, with 15 bases left between them. The CDR3 is 15 residues long. Per the germline V gene, CDR1 is MGHRA and CDR2 is YSYEKL. CDR3 coding DNA: TGCGCCAGCAGCCAAGATCCGGGGCCCATTCGGACCCAGTACTTC. It yields the protein CASSQDPGPIRTQYF.

The chain employs TRBV11-2 and TRBJ2-6, with TRBD2 matching 8 bases. Trimming cost V 0 bases and J 0 bases; bases outside gene matches: 7. The germline CDR1 and CDR2 sequences are SGHAT and FQNNGV. The CDR3 is made up of 19 amino acids. The CDR3 region is CASSLDLVAGNSGANVLTF. For the CDR3, the DNA is TGTGCCAGCAGCTTAGATTTGGTAGCGGGGAACTCTGGGGCCAACGTCCTGACTTTC.

The chain is built from TRBV11-2 and TRBJ1-1; no clear D gene. Trimming removed 0 bases from V and 1 base from J, with 18 bases in between. CDR3 length: 18 amino acids. Per the germline V gene, CDR1 is SGHAT and CDR2 is FQNNGV. The CDR3 is CASSLDTLGRVRNTEAFF. The CDR3 DNA reads as TGTGCCAGCAGCTTAGATACCCTCGGGAGAGTGAGGAACACTGAAGCTTTCTTT.

The chain combines TRBV5-6 with TRBJ2-3; 13 bases map to TRBD2. The CDR3 is 16 amino acids. Germline CDR1 is SGHDT and CDR2 is YYEEEE. V lost 3 bases and J lost 5; bases outside the gene matches: 6. The CDR3 here is CASSWTSGRMRDTQYF. As DNA, the CDR3 is TGTGCCAGCAGCTGGACTAGCGGGAGAATGAGAGATACGCAGTATTTT. The full variable domain, with the rest looked up from reference TRBV5-6 and TRBJ2-3, is DAGVTQSPTHLIKTRGQQVTLRCSPKSGHDTVSWYQQALGQGPQFIFQYYEEEERQRGNFPDRFSGHQFPNYSSELNVNALLLGDSALYLCASSWTSGRMRDTQYFGPGTRLTVL.

To note about this clonotype: One junction end does not reproduce the germline sequence, and a read error may be involved. The rearrangement links TRBV6-5 to TRBJ2-4, with 7 bases lining up with TRBD1. Germline CDR1 reads MNHEY; CDR2 reads SVGAGI. This CDR3 spans 15 amino acids. CDR3 in amino acids: CASSYEGATKNIQCF. DNA of the CDR3: TGTGCCAGCAGTTACGAGGGGGCAACCAAAAACATTCAGTGCTTC.

This clonotype was found a few times. J is TRBJ2-1 and V is TRBV4-1; 7 bases match TRBD1. Germline CDR1 is MGHRA and CDR2 is YSYEKL. With 0 bases clipped from V and 10 bases from J, the junction kept 12 bases outside the gene matches. The CDR3 covers 16 residues. CDR3 amino acids: CASSQEDRAGVGEQFF. The CDR3 nucleotides read TGCGCCAGCAGCCAAGAAGACAGGGCCGGGGTTGGAGAGCAGTTCTTC.

The J gene is TRBJ2-1, the V gene TRBV6-1; D gene ambiguous. V gave up 6 bases and J gave up 8 bases, with 20 bases separating them. Germline CDR1 reads MNHNS; CDR2 reads SASEGT. The CDR3 loop spans 15 amino acids. The CDR3 loop is CASSLLALGPYEQFF. The CDR3 nucleotides read TGTGCCAGCAGCCTCCTTGCCCTTGGCCCGTATGAGCAGTTCTTC.

This clonotype appeared a few times. The J gene is TRBJ2-7, the V gene TRBV10-1; D is ambiguous. Germline CDR1 WNHNN, CDR2 SYGVQD (reference sequence). Trimming left V 0 bases short and J 2 bases short, with 14 bases between. The CDR3 covers 16 residues. CDR3 DNA sequence: TGCGCCAGCAGTGAGTCGAAATTGGGCAAAACCTACGAGCAGTACTTC. It encodes CASSESKLGKTYEQYF.

This clonotype was detected a few times. V and J are TRBV5-1 and TRBJ1-1; D possibly corresponds to TRBD1 (5 bases). This CDR3 has 12 residues. Trimming took off 4 bases at V and 9 bases at J, with 13 bases between the two ends. Germline CDR1 SGHRS, CDR2 YFSETQ. CDR3 DNA: TGCGCCAGCAGCCTAGACAGCTACCAAGCTTTCTTT. It codes for CASSLDSYQAFF.